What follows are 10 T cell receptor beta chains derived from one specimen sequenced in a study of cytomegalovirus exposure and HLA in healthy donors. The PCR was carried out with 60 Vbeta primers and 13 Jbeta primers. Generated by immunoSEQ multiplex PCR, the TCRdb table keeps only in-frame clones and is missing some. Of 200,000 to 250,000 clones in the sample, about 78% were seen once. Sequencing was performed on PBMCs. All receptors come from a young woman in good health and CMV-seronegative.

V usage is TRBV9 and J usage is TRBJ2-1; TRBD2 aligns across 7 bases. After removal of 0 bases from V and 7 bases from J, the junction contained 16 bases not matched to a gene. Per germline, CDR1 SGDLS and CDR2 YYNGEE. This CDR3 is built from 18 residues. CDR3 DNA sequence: TGTGCCAGCAGCGTAGTAGTGTCAGGAGCGGGAAGGTGGAATGAGCAGTTCTTC. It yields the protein CASSVVVSGAGRWNEQFF. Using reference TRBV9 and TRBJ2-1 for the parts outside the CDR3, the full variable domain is DSGVTQTPKHLITATGQRVTLRCSPRSGDLSVYWYQQSLDQGLQFLIQYYNGEERAKGNILERFSAQQFPDLHSELNLSSLELGDSALYFCASSVVVSGAGRWNEQFFGPGTRLTVL.

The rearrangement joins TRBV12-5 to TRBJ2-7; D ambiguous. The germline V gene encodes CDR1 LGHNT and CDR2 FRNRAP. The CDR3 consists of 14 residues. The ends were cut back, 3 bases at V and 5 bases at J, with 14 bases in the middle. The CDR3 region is CASGLVTYSDEQYF. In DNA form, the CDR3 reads TGTGCTAGTGGTTTAGTGACTTATTCGGACGAGCAGTACTTC.

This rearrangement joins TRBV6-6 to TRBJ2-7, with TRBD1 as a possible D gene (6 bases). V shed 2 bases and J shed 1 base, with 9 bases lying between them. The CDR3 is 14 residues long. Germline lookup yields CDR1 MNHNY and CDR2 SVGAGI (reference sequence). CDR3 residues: CASSYMGASYEQYF. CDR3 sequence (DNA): TGTGCCAGCAGTTACATGGGGGCATCCTACGAGCAGTACTTC.

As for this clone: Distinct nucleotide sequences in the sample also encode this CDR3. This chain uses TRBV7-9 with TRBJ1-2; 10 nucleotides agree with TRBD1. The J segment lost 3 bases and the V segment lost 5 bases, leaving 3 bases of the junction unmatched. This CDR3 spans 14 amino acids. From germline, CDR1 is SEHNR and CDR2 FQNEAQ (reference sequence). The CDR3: CASSRDRGDYGYTF. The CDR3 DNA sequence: TGTGCCAGCAGCCGGGACAGGGGAGACTATGGCTACACCTTC.

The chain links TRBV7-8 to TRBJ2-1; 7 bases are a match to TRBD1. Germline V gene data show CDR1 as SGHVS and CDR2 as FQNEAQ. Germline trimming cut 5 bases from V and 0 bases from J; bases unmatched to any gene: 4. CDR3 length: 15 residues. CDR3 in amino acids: CASSMYRGSYNEQFF. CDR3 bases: TGTGCCAGCAGCATGTACAGGGGCTCCTACAATGAGCAGTTCTTC.

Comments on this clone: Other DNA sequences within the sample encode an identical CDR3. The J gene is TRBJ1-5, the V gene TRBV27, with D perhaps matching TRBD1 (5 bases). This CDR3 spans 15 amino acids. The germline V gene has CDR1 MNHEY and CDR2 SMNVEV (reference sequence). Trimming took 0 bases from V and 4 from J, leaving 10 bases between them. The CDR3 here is CASSLSGRGNQPQHF. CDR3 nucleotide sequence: TGTGCCAGCAGTTTATCGGGGCGGGGTAATCAGCCCCAGCATTTT.

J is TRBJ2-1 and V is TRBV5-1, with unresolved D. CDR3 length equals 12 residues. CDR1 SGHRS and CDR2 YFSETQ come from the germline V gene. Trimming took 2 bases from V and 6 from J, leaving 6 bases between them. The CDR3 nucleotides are TGCGCCAGCAGCTTTAGAGGCAATGAGCAGTTCTTC. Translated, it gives CASSFRGNEQFF. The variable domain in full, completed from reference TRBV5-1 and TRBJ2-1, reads KAGVTQTPRYLIKTRGQQVTLSCSPISGHRSVSWYQQTPGQGLQFLFEYFSETQRNKGNFPGRFSGRQFSNSRSEMNVSTLELGDSALYLCASSFRGNEQFFGPGTRLTVL.

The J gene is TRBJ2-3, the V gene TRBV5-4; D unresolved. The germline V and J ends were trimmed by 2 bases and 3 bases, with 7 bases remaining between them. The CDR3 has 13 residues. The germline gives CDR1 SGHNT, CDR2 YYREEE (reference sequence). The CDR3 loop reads CASSLEPTDTQYF. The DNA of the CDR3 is TGTGCCAGCAGCTTAGAGCCAACAGATACGCAGTATTTT.

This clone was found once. CDR3 coding DNA: TGTGCCAGCAGCGTAGGCGCCGGGACAGGGACCAATGAGCAGTTCTTC. It yields the protein CASSVGAGTGTNEQFF. The chain links TRBV11-2 to TRBJ2-1; TRBD1 aligns across 9 bases. The germline V gene encodes CDR1 SGHAT and CDR2 FQNNGV. The junction had 11 bases not matched to a gene; V was cut back by 5 bases and J by 6 bases. CDR3 length equals 16 residues.

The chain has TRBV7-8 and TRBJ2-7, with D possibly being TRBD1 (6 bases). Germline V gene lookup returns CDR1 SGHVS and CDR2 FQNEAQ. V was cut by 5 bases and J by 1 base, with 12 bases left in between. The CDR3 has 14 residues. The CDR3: CASSTSTGSYEQYF. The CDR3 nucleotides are TGTGCCAGCAGCACATCCACAGGGTCCTACGAGCAGTACTTC.